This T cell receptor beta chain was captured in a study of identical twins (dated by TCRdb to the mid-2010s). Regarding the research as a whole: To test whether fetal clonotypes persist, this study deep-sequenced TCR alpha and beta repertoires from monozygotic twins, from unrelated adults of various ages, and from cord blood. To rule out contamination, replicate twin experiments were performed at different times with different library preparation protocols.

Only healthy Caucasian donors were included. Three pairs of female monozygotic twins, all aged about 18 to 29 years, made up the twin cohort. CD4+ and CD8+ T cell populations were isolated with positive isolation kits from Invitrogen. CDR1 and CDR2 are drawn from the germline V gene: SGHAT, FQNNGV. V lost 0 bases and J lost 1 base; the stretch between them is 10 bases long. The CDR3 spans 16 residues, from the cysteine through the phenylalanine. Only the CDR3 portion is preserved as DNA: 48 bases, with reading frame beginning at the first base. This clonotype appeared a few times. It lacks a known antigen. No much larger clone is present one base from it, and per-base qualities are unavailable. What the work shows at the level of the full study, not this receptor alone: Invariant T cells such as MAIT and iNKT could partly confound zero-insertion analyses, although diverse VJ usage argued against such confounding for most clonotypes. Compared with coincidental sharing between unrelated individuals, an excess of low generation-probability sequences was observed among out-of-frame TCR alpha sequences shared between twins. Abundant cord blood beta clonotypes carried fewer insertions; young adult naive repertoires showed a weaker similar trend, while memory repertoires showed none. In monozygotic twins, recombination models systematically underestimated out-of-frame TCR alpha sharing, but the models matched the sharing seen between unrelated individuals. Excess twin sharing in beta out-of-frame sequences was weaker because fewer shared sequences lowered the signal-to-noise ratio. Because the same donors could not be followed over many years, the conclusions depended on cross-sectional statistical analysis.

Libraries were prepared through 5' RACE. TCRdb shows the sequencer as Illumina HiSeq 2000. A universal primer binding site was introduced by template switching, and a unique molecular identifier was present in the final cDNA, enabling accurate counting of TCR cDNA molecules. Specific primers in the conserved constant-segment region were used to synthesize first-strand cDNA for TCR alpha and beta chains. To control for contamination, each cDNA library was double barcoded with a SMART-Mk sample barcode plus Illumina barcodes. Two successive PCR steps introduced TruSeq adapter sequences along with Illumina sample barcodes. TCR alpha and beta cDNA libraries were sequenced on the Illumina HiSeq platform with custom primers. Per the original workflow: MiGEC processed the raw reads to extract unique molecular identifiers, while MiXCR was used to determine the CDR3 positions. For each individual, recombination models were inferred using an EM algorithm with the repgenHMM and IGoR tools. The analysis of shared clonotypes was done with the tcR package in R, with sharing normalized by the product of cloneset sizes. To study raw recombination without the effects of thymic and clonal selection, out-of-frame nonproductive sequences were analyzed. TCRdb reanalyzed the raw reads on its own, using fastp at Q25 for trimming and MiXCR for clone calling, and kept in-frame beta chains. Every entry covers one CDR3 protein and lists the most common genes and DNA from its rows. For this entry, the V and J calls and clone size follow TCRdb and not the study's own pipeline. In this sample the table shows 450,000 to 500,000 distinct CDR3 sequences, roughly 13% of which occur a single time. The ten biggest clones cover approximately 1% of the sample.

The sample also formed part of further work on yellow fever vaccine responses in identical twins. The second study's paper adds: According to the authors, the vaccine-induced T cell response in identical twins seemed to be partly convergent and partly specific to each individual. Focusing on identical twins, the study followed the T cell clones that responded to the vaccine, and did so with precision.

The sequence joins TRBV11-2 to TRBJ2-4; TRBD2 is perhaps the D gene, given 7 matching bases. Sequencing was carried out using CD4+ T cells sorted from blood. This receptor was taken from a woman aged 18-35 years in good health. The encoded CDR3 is CASSLDRGGAKNIQYF. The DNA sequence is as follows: TGTGCCAGCAGCTTAGATAGGGGGGGGGCCAAAAACATTCAGTACTTC.